The clone carrying this TCR beta chain appeared a few times. Antigen: not known. This sample stems from a study of cytomegalovirus exposure and HLA in healthy donors. V dropped 3 bases and J dropped 4 bases, with 10 bases sitting between them. This CDR3 is 13 amino acids long. Germline V gives CDR1 MNHNY, CDR2 SVGAGI (reference sequence). 13 Jbeta primers and 60 Vbeta primers were used for the PCR. The protocol was immunoSEQ multiplex PCR, while the TCRdb copy is restricted to in-frame clones and leaves out a portion. Of roughly 130,000 clones detected, roughly 78% appear once; the ten largest clones hold 5% to 6.5%. Study results and caveats: A later analysis reportedly identified an Asian-associated ancestry cluster as carrying fewer N-insertions than the 666-donor mean. Apart from CMV serostatus, no immune exposure information was available.

V usage is TRBV6-6 and J usage is TRBJ2-7; D is possibly TRBD1 (6 bases). The source material was PBMCs. The clonotype comes from a man aged 25-40 years in good health and CMV-seronegative. CDR3 region: CASSYTTGYEQYF. The CDR3 nucleotides are TGTGCCAGCAGTTATACGACAGGTTACGAGCAGTACTTC.